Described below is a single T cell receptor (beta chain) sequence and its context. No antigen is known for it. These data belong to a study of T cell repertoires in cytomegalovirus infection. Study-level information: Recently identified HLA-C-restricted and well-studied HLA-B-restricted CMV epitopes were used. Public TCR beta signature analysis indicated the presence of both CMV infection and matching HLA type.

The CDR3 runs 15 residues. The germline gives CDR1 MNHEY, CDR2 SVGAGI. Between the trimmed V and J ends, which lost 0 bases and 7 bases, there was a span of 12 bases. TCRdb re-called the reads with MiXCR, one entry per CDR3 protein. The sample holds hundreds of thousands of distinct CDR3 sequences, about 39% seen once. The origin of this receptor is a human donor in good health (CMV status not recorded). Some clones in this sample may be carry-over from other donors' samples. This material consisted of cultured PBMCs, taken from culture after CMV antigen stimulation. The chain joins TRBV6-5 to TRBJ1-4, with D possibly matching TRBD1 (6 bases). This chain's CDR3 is CASSYSGSRGEKLFF. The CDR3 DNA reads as TGTGCCAGCAGTTACTCCGGCTCCAGGGGTGAAAAACTGTTTTTT.